This T cell receptor (beta chain) was sequenced during a study of identical twins. Study conclusions and caveats: Modelling underestimated the level of out-of-frame TCR alpha sharing observed in monozygotic twins. Where beta out-of-frame sequences were concerned, excess twin sharing was weaker.

In the case of this clonotype: Its specificity is not known.

V was cut by 3 bases and J by 9 bases, with 18 bases left in between. CDR3 size: 15 residues. Germline V gene data show CDR1 as SGHVS and CDR2 as FNYEAQ. The cDNA had a unique molecular identifier and a template-switch universal primer site. Via MiXCR, TCRdb re-called the 5' RACE reads, giving one row per CDR3 protein. The data contain hundreds of thousands of distinct CDR3 sequences, more than 13% of them singletons. The sequence derives from a woman between 18 and 30 years old in good health. The rearrangement links TRBV7-6 to TRBJ2-1; D is unclear. Sequenced sample: memory (CD45RO+) T cells sorted from blood. DNA for the CDR3: TGTGCCAGCAGCTTCCGTTTCGGCGTAACAAGTGAGCAGTTCTTC. It specifies CASSFRFGVTSEQFF. Full variable domain (remainder filled in from reference TRBV7-6 and TRBJ2-1): GAGVSQSPRYKVTKRGQDVALRCDPISGHVSLYWYRQALGQGPEFLTYFNYEAQQDKSGLPNDRFSAERPEGSISTLTIQRTEQRDSAMYRCASSFRFGVTSEQFFGPGTRLTVL.